This T cell receptor (beta chain) was found in a study of shared T cell receptors in the human thymus. Trimming stripped 3 bases from V and 2 bases from J, with 10 bases between. Germline V gene data show CDR1 as LNHDA and CDR2 as SQIVND (reference sequence). The CDR3 covers 14 residues. TCRdb keeps only in-frame clones here, not all; method: immunoSEQ multiplex PCR. The data show about 660,000 clones, with approximately 90% seen just once and roughly 0.0097% held by the top ten. The same sample was also used in a study of human thymus T cells. That study reports: Those donating were healthy Finnish infants in corrective surgery for congenital heart defects. Resections were taken during corrective heart surgery, and the thymus tissue came from these. Biased V and J segment usage appeared in thymus and peripheral blood. As related research reported, thymic repertoires overlapped highly among unrelated individuals.

The TCR originated in a boy younger than two with a congenital heart defect. Sequencing was done on a sample of thymocytes. V gene TRBV19 combines with J gene TRBJ1-2; D is undetermined. CDR3 DNA: TGTGCCAGTAGTATTATTTGGGAGAACTATGGCTACACCTTC. It translates to CASSIIWENYGYTF.